This T cell receptor beta chain was sequenced during a study of blood T cell repertoires in COVID-19. Study in general: COVID-19 samples from acute and convalescent phases originated in the United States, Italy and Spain. PBMCs, B-cell-depleted T cells, or T cells provided the cDNA or gDNA that made up the material.

Germline V gene sequence: CDR1 ENHRY, CDR2 SYGVKD. The CDR3 has 13 amino acids. Losses at the gene ends were 11 bases for V and 5 bases for J; bases not matched to a gene: 10. Authors' methods: Quantification of nucleated cells was approximated via reference gene primer amplification. Assay: immunoSEQ multiplex PCR; the TCRdb copy retains only in-frame clones and omits some. V, J and clone size are those of that table, while D and trimming were read from the DNA. Of about 68,000 clones in the sample, around 83% were seen once. The source of this sequence is a middle-aged man with acute or convalescent COVID-19. Sequenced: peripheral blood. The chain carries TRBV10-3 and TRBJ2-7; 9 bases agree with TRBD1. CDR3 DNA: TGTGCCGCCAGCCTGACAGGGGGACACGAGCAGTACTTC. Translating gives CAASLTGGHEQYF.